One sample yielded the 9 T cell receptor beta chains listed below, sequenced in a study of tumor-infiltrating lymphocytes in oesophageal squamous cell carcinoma. One entry per CDR3 protein results from TCRdb running MiXCR on the PCR reads. The sample has about 10,000 distinct CDR3 sequences, approximately 57% seen once. The material sequenced was esophageal tumor tissue. The receptors derive from a female donor with esophageal squamous cell carcinoma.

Of note for this clonotype: An end of the junction does not agree with germline; a read error may underlie this. The chain carries TRBV7-4 and TRBJ2-1; 11 bases are shared with TRBD2. CDR3 length equals 16 residues. Germline CDR1 and CDR2: SGHVT and SQSDAQ. DNA of the CDR3: TGTGCCAGCGCCCCGGATAGCGGGGGGGGAAACAATGAGCAGTTATTC. Protein sequence: CASAPDSGGGNNEQLF.

This chain links TRBV28 with TRBJ2-5, with 7 bases fitting TRBD2. Trimming at V came to 5 bases and at J to 1 base, leaving 7 bases not matched to a gene. The CDR3 runs to 15 residues. In germline, CDR1 is MDHEN, CDR2 SYDVKM. This CDR3 reads CASSIRAGIQETQYF. CDR3 bases: TGTGCCAGCAGTATTCGAGCGGGAATCCAAGAGACCCAGTACTTC.

The rearrangement links TRBV7-2 to TRBJ2-2; the match to TRBD2 covers 10 bases. Per germline, CDR1 SGHTA and CDR2 FQGNSA. J lost 6 bases, V lost 2 bases, and 6 bases had no gene match. CDR3 length equals 16 residues. CDR3 loop: CASSLRTSGTAGELFF. DNA of the CDR3: TGTGCCAGCAGCTTACGGACTAGCGGTACGGCCGGGGAGCTGTTTTTT.

This clonotype was recorded a few times. The CDR3 coding sequence is TGTGCCAGCAGCTTCGGACCACTAGACGAGCAGTACTTC. Translated, it gives CASSFGPLDEQYF. The rearrangement joins TRBV11-2 to TRBJ2-7; perhaps TRBD2 as D (5 bases). V shed 3 bases and J shed 5 bases, with 11 bases lying between them. The CDR3 consists of 13 residues. Germline lookup yields CDR1 SGHAT and CDR2 FQNNGV.

The chain has TRBV7-8 and TRBJ2-5, with D unresolved. CDR1 and CDR2 from the germline V gene are SGHVS and FQNEAQ. V was cut by 5 bases and J by 1 base, with 23 bases left in between. This CDR3 has 18 amino acids. CDR3 protein: CASSTPPEAKSPQETQYF. CDR3 bases: TGTGCCAGCAGCACACCCCCCGAAGCGAAAAGTCCCCAAGAGACCCAGTACTTC.

A few counts support this clonotype. The chain employs TRBV7-4 and TRBJ2-1, with TRBD1 identical over 7 bases. J gave up 7 bases and V 1 base, and 7 bases lay outside the gene matches. The CDR3 contains 15 residues. In germline, CDR1 is SGHVT, CDR2 SQSDAQ. The CDR3 sequence is CASSLDRGVSNEQFF. CDR3 DNA sequence: TGTGCCAGCAGCTTAGACAGGGGCGTTTCGAATGAGCAGTTCTTC. Together with reference TRBV7-4 and TRBJ2-1, the CDR3 gives the full variable domain: GAGVSQSPRYKVAKRGRDVALRCDSISGHVTLYWYRQTLGQGSEVLTYSQSDAQRDKSGRPSGRFSAERPERSVSTLKIQRTEQGDSAVYLCASSLDRGVSNEQFFGPGTRLTVL.

As concerns this clonotype: This clone may be a read error of a much larger clone one base away. This sequence joins TRBV27 and TRBJ2-5; D is unclear. Trimming shortened V by 2 bases and J by 11 bases, and 18 bases separated the two germline ends. The CDR3 covers 14 residues. Germline V gene sequence: CDR1 MNHEY, CDR2 SMNVEV (reference sequence). The CDR3 nucleotides are TGTGCCAGCAGTTTAAAGGTAGGATACAATGAGCAGTACTTC. Its translation is CASSLKVGYNEQYF.

The J gene is TRBJ2-7, the V gene TRBV11-2; D may be TRBD1 or TRBD2 (5 bases each). CDR3 length: 12 residues. V lost 0 bases to trimming and J lost 5 bases, with 5 bases between them. CDR1 is SGHAT, CDR2 FQNNGV, per germline. For the CDR3, the DNA is TGTGCCAGCAGCTTAGAGGGGGACGAGCAGTACTTC. This translates into CASSLEGDEQYF.

The chain uses TRBV12-3 or TRBV12-4 and TRBJ2-5; D remains unclear. Deletions cut 5 bases from V and 5 bases from J, with 9 bases between. The CDR3 loop spans 12 amino acids. Written as DNA, the CDR3 is TGTGCCAGCAGTCTGAAAGTGGAGACCCAGTACTTC. Translating it yields CASSLKVETQYF.